Below are 16 T cell receptor beta chains sequenced from a single sample in a study of CD4 T cell repertoires in COVID-19. The assay was immunoSEQ multiplex PCR, and TCRdb's table has in-frame clones only and misses some. The table has 65,000 to 95,000 clones, around 82% seen once. This specimen consisted of CD4+ T cells from peripheral blood, obtained after recovery from COVID-19. All receptors come from a human donor who had COVID-19.

The chain employs TRBV7-9 and TRBJ1-1; no clear D gene. Germline lookup yields CDR1 SEHNR and CDR2 FQNEAQ (reference sequence). V dropped 1 base and J dropped 6 bases, with 12 bases sitting between them. The CDR3 sequence is 14 residues long. The CDR3 DNA is TGTGCCAGCAGCTTAGGAGGTATGGGTGCTGAAGCTTTCTTT. Translating gives CASSLGGMGAEAFF.

V and J are TRBV5-1 and TRBJ1-1; 7 bases line up with TRBD1. The CDR3 contains 15 residues. V lost 4 bases to trimming and J lost 4 bases; unmatched junction nucleotides: 10. Germline CDR1 is SGHRS and CDR2 is YFSETQ. CDR3 amino acids: CASSHRQGISTEAFF. CDR3 coding DNA: TGCGCCAGCAGCCACAGACAGGGTATTAGCACTGAAGCTTTCTTT. The entire variable domain, with the rest obtained from reference TRBV5-1 and TRBJ1-1, is as follows: KAGVTQTPRYLIKTRGQQVTLSCSPISGHRSVSWYQQTPGQGLQFLFEYFSETQRNKGNFPGRFSGRQFSNSRSEMNVSTLELGDSALYLCASSHRQGISTEAFFGQGTRLTVV.

The rearrangement joins TRBV6-5 to TRBJ1-4; TRBD1 matches 8 bases. Per germline, CDR1 MNHEY and CDR2 SVGAGI. V lost 2 bases and J lost 8; bases outside the gene matches: 7. This CDR3 is 15 amino acids long. CDR3 protein: CASSYGGAGGEKLFF. CDR3 coding DNA: TGTGCCAGCAGTTACGGGGGGGCAGGGGGCGAAAAACTGTTTTTT.

J is TRBJ1-6 and V is TRBV30; TRBD1 might be the D (6 bases). V lost 2 bases to trimming and J lost 13 bases, with 12 bases between them. The germline V gene encodes CDR1 GTSNPN and CDR2 SVGIG (reference sequence). The CDR3 has 12 residues. CDR3 sequence (DNA): TGTGCCTGGAGTTCACAGGGTTCGCCCCTCCACTTT. The encoded protein is CAWSSQGSPLHF.

J is TRBJ2-5 and V is TRBV2, with 7 bases fitting TRBD2. CDR1 is SNHLY and CDR2 is FYNNEI in the germline V gene. The J segment lost 5 bases and the V segment lost 3 bases, leaving 3 bases of the junction unmatched. The CDR3 totals 13 residues. The CDR3 region has the DNA TGTGCCAGCAGTGAGGGGGGGAGCGAGACCCAGTACTTC. Its protein is CASSEGGSETQYF.

This chain joins TRBV11-2 and TRBJ1-6; D not certain. The V gene lost 6 bases and the J gene lost 5 bases, with 14 bases spanning the gap. Germline V lookup: CDR1 SGHAT, CDR2 FQNNGV. CDR3 length equals 15 residues. In DNA form, the CDR3 reads TGTGCCAGCAGATTAACGAATAAGGATAATTCACCCCTCCACTTT. Translated: CASRLTNKDNSPLHF.

The chain carries TRBV7-2 and TRBJ2-7; D possibly corresponds to TRBD1 (5 bases). The CDR3 totals 14 residues. V lost 7 bases, J lost 9 bases, and 22 bases lay in between. From germline, CDR1 is SGHTA and CDR2 FQGNSA. CDR3: CASTIGRNQGVQYF. The CDR3 region has the DNA TGTGCCAGCACCATTGGAAGAAATCAGGGCGTGCAGTACTTC.

The genes are TRBV7-2 and TRBJ1-2; D remains ambiguous. In germline, CDR1 is SGHTA, CDR2 FQGNSA. This CDR3 has 13 amino acids. Trimming left V 5 bases short and J 4 bases short, with 11 bases between. The CDR3 DNA reads as TGTGCCAGCAGCATTGAGTGGACCTATGGCTACACCTTC. Protein sequence: CASSIEWTYGYTF.

The rearrangement links TRBV10-2 to TRBJ1-1; tentatively, D is TRBD1 (6 bases). Between the trimmed V and J ends, which lost 6 bases and 4 bases, there was a span of 15 bases. CDR1 is WSHSY and CDR2 is SAAADI in the germline V gene. The CDR3 contains 14 residues. CDR3 nucleotide sequence: TGCGCCAGCAGCTCGACGGGGGGGGCCACTGAAGCTTTCTTT. Translation: CASSSTGGATEAFF.

This clone was picked up a small number of times. The rearrangement joins TRBV14 to TRBJ2-7; D may be TRBD1 (6 bases). Germline V lookup: CDR1 SGHDN, CDR2 FVKESK. This CDR3 has 14 amino acids. V was trimmed by 1 base and J by 3 bases, leaving 10 bases between them. The CDR3: CASSQGQDFYEQYF. In DNA, the CDR3 is TGTGCCAGCAGCCAAGGACAGGACTTCTACGAGCAGTACTTC. The entire variable domain, with the rest obtained from reference TRBV14 and TRBJ2-7, is as follows: EAGVTQFPSHSVIEKGQTVTLRCDPISGHDNLYWYRRVMGKEIKFLLHFVKESKQDESGMPNNRFLAERTGGTYSTLKVQPAELEDSGVYFCASSQGQDFYEQYFGPGTRLTVT.

The rearrangement uses TRBV2 and TRBJ1-4; no definite D call. The CDR3 is 14 amino acids. Trimming shortened V by 7 bases and J by 0 bases, and 9 bases separated the two germline ends. Germline assignment: CDR1 SNHLY and CDR2 FYNNEI. CDR3 coding DNA: TGTGCCAGCAAGCCCTTTGCAACTAATGAAAAACTGTTTTTT. Encoded protein: CASKPFATNEKLFF. Full variable domain (outside the CDR3, taken from reference TRBV2 and TRBJ1-4): EPEVTQTPSHQVTQMGQEVILRCVPISNHLYFYWYRQILGQKVEFLVSFYNNEISEKSEIFDDQFSVERPDGSNFTLKIRSTKLEDSAMYFCASKPFATNEKLFFGSGTQLSVL.

CDR3 sequence: CASTPGRGDEQFF. The CDR3 region has the DNA TGTGCCAGCACCCCCGGGCGGGGGGATGAGCAGTTCTTC. The chain carries TRBV7-2 and TRBJ2-1, with 8 positions matching TRBD2. The CDR3 length is 13 residues. Germline trimming cut 7 bases from V and 8 bases from J; bases unmatched to any gene: 7. Germline V CDR1 and CDR2: SGHTA, FQGNSA.

The chain employs TRBV27 and TRBJ1-4, with 8 bases fitting TRBD1. Germline V gene data show CDR1 as MNHEY and CDR2 as SMNVEV (reference sequence). The CDR3 runs 14 residues. V dropped 5 bases and J dropped 5; count of bases not matched to a gene: 4. In DNA form, the CDR3 reads TGTGCCAGCAGTCTCAGGGGGCGCAATGAAAAACTGTTTTTT. This codes for CASSLRGRNEKLFF.

CDR3 residues: CASSLAFAGIDNEQFF. Here the CDR3 DNA reads TGTGCCAGCAGCTTGGCCTTCGCGGGGATCGACAATGAGCAGTTCTTC. The V call is TRBV5-4, the J call TRBJ2-1; a weak D match, TRBD2 (6 bases). V lost 0 bases and J 5 bases, leaving 15 bases between the germline ends. CDR1 and CDR2 from the germline V gene are SGHNT and YYREEE (reference sequence). This CDR3 has 16 residues. Full variable domain (rest looked up from reference TRBV5-4 and TRBJ2-1): ETGVTQSPTHLIKTRGQQVTLRCSSQSGHNTVSWYQQALGQGPQFIFQYYREEENGRGNFPPRFSGLQFPNYSSELNVNALELDDSALYLCASSLAFAGIDNEQFFGPGTRLTVL.

This clone was seen only a few times. This chain links TRBV6-5 with TRBJ1-5; D unresolved. Per germline, CDR1 MNHEY and CDR2 SVGAGI. There are 15 residues in the CDR3. The ends were cut back, 7 bases at V and 0 bases at J, with 13 bases in the middle. The DNA of the CDR3 is TGTGCCAGCAAACCGGAAAAGTATAGCAATCAGCCCCAGCATTTT. Translated: CASKPEKYSNQPQHF.

The DNA of the CDR3 is TGTGCCATCGGCGCGGTGGTTACTTTCTTT. Amino acid sequence: CAIGAVVTFF. The chain employs TRBV11-2 and TRBJ1-1; D is unresolved. The CDR3 has 10 amino acids. In germline, CDR1 is SGHAT, CDR2 FQNNGV. The germline V and J ends were trimmed by 10 bases and 12 bases, with 15 bases remaining between them.